This TCR beta chain appears in the sequencing data of a study of spatial heterogeneity in lung cancer (dated by TCRdb to between 2017 and 2020). General notes on the study: Beta-chain transcripts were consistently detected in greater numbers than alpha-chain transcripts, which likely reflected higher beta-chain transcript abundance. Both alpha and beta chains were TCR-sequenced in approximately 200 tumor regions, under 85 matched nontumor lung samples and around 54 PBMC samples obtained at surgery. In the raw uncorrected reads, each unique combination of TCR and UMI appeared on average more than ten times. Nonsynonymous mutation counts, determined by whole-exome sequencing of tumor tissue, were related to features of the TCR repertoire. The study quantitatively compared TCR alpha and beta repertoires across multiple tumor regions, matched nontumor lung and blood in non-small cell lung cancer.

Via the germline V gene, CDR1 is SQVTM and CDR2 ANQGSEA. From the cysteine through the phenylalanine, the CDR3 covers 13 amino acids. The sequence is cut down to CDR3 DNA, 39 bases in frame from base 1. Trimmed from V: 3 bases; trimmed from J: 1 base; junction bases lacking a gene match: 3. Libraries were constructed by 5' RACE. Sequencing relied on a NextSeq 500. In the TCR library protocol, a unique molecular identifier was attached to each TCR cDNA molecule so that PCR and sequencing errors could be corrected. On the study's bioinformatics: Decombinator tools were used for TCR identification, UMI-based error correction and CDR3 extraction. Expanded TCRs were defined as those above a frequency of 2 per 1,000, corresponding to the top 1% of the tumor frequency distribution. Renyi diversity was calculated using the R vegan package after each repertoire was subsampled 100 times to 5,000 TCRs. To build CDR3 similarity networks, amino acid triplet string-kernel similarity was used, and CDR3s were connected when their pairwise similarity was above 0.82. The raw public data were reprocessed by TCRdb itself: fastp quality trimming at Q25, MiXCR clonotype calling, in-frame beta chains only. Rows merge per CDR3 protein into single entries with the most common DNA and genes. Here the V and J calls rest on TCRdb's processing, not on the authors' analysis. Within this sample are approximately 90,000 distinct CDR3 sequences, with around 9% of them counted one time only. The ten largest account for 6.9% of the sample.

The time point label here, explained by the study, means: sample taken at primary tumor resection. TCR sequencing used whole RNA extracted from tumor and nontumor lung tissue, or from cryopreserved PBMC samples, without cell sorting. Samples were obtained from 70 to 85 patients with early-stage, untreated non-small cell lung cancer from the lung TRACERx cohort. Only patients for whom sufficient RNA was available from at least two tumor regions were selected for TCR sequencing. Findings and caveats that apply to the study as a whole: Ubiquitous expanded tumor TCRs showed up in blood more often at tumor resection than at routine follow-up. Additional single-cell paired TCR alpha and beta sequencing was considered necessary to confirm, at a functional level, the hypothesis that regional TCRs recognize regional mutations.

This clonotype was counted at least ten times. The antigen it recognizes is unknown. Per-nucleotide qualities are absent, and no much larger clonotype sits a single base away. The chain employs TRBV29-1 and TRBJ2-7, with 7 bases matching TRBD2. This TCR came from a male donor with early-stage non-small cell lung cancer. The material was PBMCs, obtained at surgery. The nucleotides read TGCAGCGTTGAGGCTAGCGGTTCCTACGAGCAGTACTTC. Its product reads: CSVEASGSYEQYF.